Presented here are 12 T cell receptor beta chains from one specimen sequenced in a study of T cells in Graves' hyperthyroidism and ophthalmopathy. Regions amplified from RNA transcripts were the TCR beta CDR3 regions. The TCR CDR3 first-round RT-PCR relied on the HTBI primer set. TCRdb reanalysed the multiplex PCR reads using MiXCR and keeps one entry per CDR3 protein. The table records approximately 630,000 distinct CDR3 sequences, 15% to 20% of them present only once. The sample comprised blood. The receptors originated from a woman aged 25 to 39 with Graves' hyperthyroidism.

This clonotype showed up many times. This sequence joins TRBV15 and TRBJ2-1; D gene ambiguous. Trimming took off 7 bases at V and 6 bases at J, with 13 bases between the two ends. From germline, CDR1 is LNHNV and CDR2 YYDKDF (reference sequence). This CDR3 has 13 residues. CDR3 DNA sequence: TGTGCCACCACGGCGCCCCTTTCCAATGAGCAGTTCTTC. Translating gives CATTAPLSNEQFF. The whole variable domain, remainder taken from reference TRBV15 and TRBJ2-1, is DAMVIQNPRYQVTQFGKPVTLSCSQTLNHNVMYWYQQKSSQAPKLLFHYYDKDFNNEADTPDNFQSRRPNTSFCFLDIRSPGLGDTAMYLCATTAPLSNEQFFGPGTRLTVL.

There are many counts of this clonotype. V usage is TRBV3-1 and J usage is TRBJ1-2; no firm D call. V was pared by 2 bases and J by 4 bases, with 5 bases between. CDR1 is LGHDT, CDR2 YNNKEL, per germline (reference sequence). The CDR3 is 12 residues long. The CDR3 loop is CASSQRTYGYTF. The CDR3 region has the DNA TGTGCCAGCAGCCAACGAACCTATGGCTACACCTTC.

This clonotype was counted only a few times. The J gene is TRBJ2-5, the V gene TRBV24-1; D is ambiguous. Trimming removed 4 bases from V and 2 bases from J, with 10 bases in between. There are 14 residues in the CDR3. CDR1 and CDR2 from the germline V gene are KGHDR and SFDVKD. The CDR3, as DNA: TGTGCCACCAGTGACCCCCACGGACAAGAGACCCAGTACTTC. Amino acid sequence: CATSDPHGQETQYF.

In its sample, this clonotype was seen many times. V and J are TRBV7-8 and TRBJ2-3; 9 bases line up with TRBD2. The CDR3 totals 16 residues. Germline V gives CDR1 SGHVS, CDR2 FQNEAQ. Germline trimming cut 2 bases from V and 5 bases from J; bases unmatched to any gene: 8. CDR3 sequence reads: CASSLLVAGEGDTQYF. The CDR3 nucleotides read TGTGCCAGCAGCTTATTGGTAGCGGGAGAGGGAGATACGCAGTATTTT.

This clonotype was seen a handful of times. The gene calls are TRBV11-3 and TRBJ2-1; D could derive from TRBD1 or TRBD2 (5 bases each). The CDR3 covers 16 residues. The germline gives CDR1 SGHNT, CDR2 YENEEA. The V gene lost 5 bases and the J gene lost 0 bases, with 14 bases spanning the gap. CDR3 nucleotide sequence: TGTGCCAGCAGCCTAAGGGACGTCAGCTCCTACAATGAGCAGTTCTTC. It translates to CASSLRDVSSYNEQFF.

This clonotype showed up many times. The V and J genes are TRBV30 and TRBJ1-1; the D is unclear. CDR3 size: 12 residues. Germline CDR1 GTSNPN, CDR2 SVGIG (reference sequence). Trimming removed 1 base at V and 8 bases at J, with 11 bases between. The CDR3 sequence: CAWSASILEAFF. Here the CDR3 DNA reads TGTGCCTGGAGTGCTTCAATACTCGAAGCTTTCTTT.

This clonotype was picked up one time. The V call is TRBV2, the J call TRBJ2-4, with 13 bases aligning to TRBD2. J was trimmed by 1 base and V by 8 bases; bases with no gene match: 11. The CDR3 is 18 residues long. Germline values: CDR1 SNHLY, CDR2 FYNNEI. The CDR3 nucleotides read TGTGCCAGCCCCCACCAGACGACTAGCGGGAGGGCCAAAAACATTCAGTACTTC. It is translated as CASPHQTTSGRAKNIQYF.

V gene TRBV9 combines with J gene TRBJ2-7; no clear D. V dropped 0 bases and J dropped 0 bases, with 10 bases sitting between them. This CDR3 is 15 amino acids long. Germline lookup yields CDR1 SGDLS and CDR2 YYNGEE. CDR3 residues: CASSVGVLSSYEQYF. DNA of the CDR3: TGTGCCAGCAGCGTAGGAGTCCTAAGCTCCTACGAGCAGTACTTC.

This clonotype was counted only a few times. V usage is TRBV24-1 and J usage is TRBJ2-7; possible D gene TRBD2, 5 bases. The germline V gene has CDR1 KGHDR and CDR2 SFDVKD. V lost 3 bases and J lost 2, with 13 bases in between. The CDR3 covers 15 residues. CDR3 nucleotides: TGTGCCACCAGTGATCCCGGACGGGGAACCTACGAGCAGTACTTC. It yields the protein CATSDPGRGTYEQYF.

This clonotype was detected many times. The V gene is TRBV20-1, the J gene TRBJ2-7; 13 bases align to TRBD2. CDR1 is DFQATT, CDR2 SNEGSKA, per germline (reference sequence). The V and J ends lost 6 bases and 4 bases, in that order; junction bases with no gene match: 3. The CDR3 extends over 13 amino acids. The CDR3 coding sequence is TGCAGTGCCGGACTAGCGGGAGAGTACGAGCAGTACTTC. It translates to CSAGLAGEYEQYF.

V is TRBV7-9 and J is TRBJ2-7, with D possibly being TRBD1 or TRBD2 (6 bases each). CDR3 length equals 16 residues. Germline lookup yields CDR1 SEHNR and CDR2 FQNEAQ (reference sequence). Trimming shortened V by 4 bases and J by 1 base, and 17 bases separated the two germline ends. The CDR3 reads CASSWGGQGRSYEQYF. In DNA form, the CDR3 reads TGTGCCAGCAGCTGGGGCGGGCAGGGGAGGTCCTACGAGCAGTACTTC.

This clonotype occurred many times. The rearrangement uses TRBV2 and TRBJ2-7; a weak D match, TRBD2 (6 bases). The germline V and J ends were trimmed by 5 bases and 2 bases, with 16 bases remaining between them. In germline, CDR1 is SNHLY, CDR2 FYNNEI. The CDR3 has 15 amino acids. The CDR3 DNA sequence: TGTGCCAGCAGTACGGGACTCTCAAGAACCTACGAGCAGTACTTC. Protein: CASSTGLSRTYEQYF. Full variable domain (missing parts from reference TRBV2 and TRBJ2-7): EPEVTQTPSHQVTQMGQEVILRCVPISNHLYFYWYRQILGQKVEFLVSFYNNEISEKSEIFDDQFSVERPDGSNFTLKIRSTKLEDSAMYFCASSTGLSRTYEQYFGPGTRLTVT.